This passage covers 23 T cell receptor beta chains from one sample sequenced in a study of blood T cell repertoires in COVID-19. The method was immunoSEQ multiplex PCR; TCRdb's version includes in-frame clones alone and lacks a portion of them. The table shows a few hundred thousand clones, with more than 70% occurring only once. The sample taken for sequencing was peripheral blood. Source of these receptors: a man older than 75 with acute or convalescent COVID-19.

This chain joins TRBV5-1 and TRBJ1-6, with D possibly matching TRBD1 (5 bases). Germline V CDR1 and CDR2: SGHRS, YFSETQ. Trimming removed 0 bases at V and 10 bases at J, with 17 bases between. The CDR3 sequence is 16 residues long. The DNA for the CDR3 is TGCGCCAGCAGCTTGGCGGGGGGGTTGTCTGACTCACCCCTCCACTTT. This codes for CASSLAGGLSDSPLHF.

This clone was recorded once. This sequence joins TRBV28 and TRBJ2-7; 7 bases align to TRBD1. After removal of 1 base from V and 5 bases from J, the junction contained 14 bases not matched to a gene. CDR3 length equals 17 residues. From germline, CDR1 is MDHEN and CDR2 SYDVKM. The CDR3 DNA is TGTGCCAGCAGTTTATTGCGCGCCCGGGACAGAAAAGACGAGCAGTACTTC. Translated: CASSLLRARDRKDEQYF.

This clone was counted a few times. CDR3 sequence (DNA): TGTGCCAGCAGTTTGGCGGGGTGGGTCTACAATGAGCAGTTCTTC. Translated: CASSLAGWVYNEQFF. The genes are TRBV6-2 or TRBV6-3 and TRBJ2-1; weak D call: TRBD2 (6 bases). The CDR3 contains 15 residues. The germline gives CDR1 MNHEY, CDR2 SVGEGT. The germline V and J ends were trimmed by 4 bases and 3 bases, with 13 bases remaining between them.

The chain couples TRBV27 to TRBJ1-3; maybe TRBD1 (5 bases). Germline V gene data show CDR1 as MNHEY and CDR2 as SMNVEV (reference sequence). This CDR3 region has 13 residues. The CDR3 sequence is CSSKPGSGNTIYF. DNA of the CDR3: TGTTCGTCTAAGCCAGGGTCTGGAAACACCATATATTTT.

This chain links TRBV5-1 with TRBJ2-7, with D possibly being TRBD2 (6 bases). This CDR3 comprises 14 residues. V lost 4 bases, J lost 6 bases, and 17 bases lay in between. Germline CDR1 is SGHRS and CDR2 is YFSETQ. The CDR3 region has the DNA TGCGCCAGCAGCGCCGGGGACTTGAGGGGCGAGCAGTACTTC. It encodes CASSAGDLRGEQYF.

The V call is TRBV28, the J call TRBJ1-6, with a possible D match to TRBD1 (5 bases). The germline CDR1 and CDR2 sequences are MDHEN and SYDVKM. V was shortened by 6 bases and J by 5 bases, with 8 bases between the two germline ends. The CDR3 consists of 13 residues. CDR3 nucleotides: TGTGCCAGCAGGACAGTCAATAATTCACCCCTCCACTTT. Protein product: CASRTVNNSPLHF.

The rearrangement joins TRBV12-5 to TRBJ2-2; no clear D gene. The CDR3 has 16 amino acids. Germline lookup yields CDR1 LGHNT and CDR2 FRNRAP. The V end was cut by 0 bases, the J end by 1 base, with 9 bases between. CDR3: CASGLVPPGNTGELFF. CDR3 sequence (DNA): TGTGCTAGTGGTTTGGTACCCCCCGGGAACACCGGGGAGCTGTTTTTT.

This sequence joins TRBV11-3 and TRBJ2-5; TRBD2 is a possible D gene (5 bases). This CDR3 is 13 amino acids long. The V gene's germline CDR1 is SGHNT and CDR2 YENEEA. Trimming stripped 6 bases from V and 3 bases from J, with 11 bases between. The chain's CDR3 is CASSTRGKETQYF. The DNA of the CDR3 is TGTGCCAGCAGTACCCGGGGTAAAGAGACCCAGTACTTC.

V is TRBV10-3 and J is TRBJ1-6; D possibly corresponds to TRBD1 (6 bases). V was cut by 0 bases and J by 8 bases, with 11 bases left in between. Germline values: CDR1 ENHRY, CDR2 SYGVKD. This CDR3 is 15 amino acids long. The CDR3 sequence is CAISESYTGYSPLHF. As DNA, the CDR3 is TGTGCCATCAGTGAGTCTTATACAGGGTATTCACCCCTCCACTTT.

J is TRBJ1-1 and V is TRBV5-4; TRBD1 might be the D (6 bases). Germline V CDR1 and CDR2: SGHNT, YYREEE (reference sequence). This CDR3 spans 14 amino acids. V lost 2 bases to trimming and J lost 3 bases, with 11 bases between them. The CDR3 region is CASSLQGEDTEAFF. The CDR3, as DNA: TGTGCCAGCAGCTTACAGGGCGAGGACACTGAAGCTTTCTTT. The full variable domain, in which reference TRBV5-4 and TRBJ1-1 provide the parts outside the CDR3, is ETGVTQSPTHLIKTRGQQVTLRCSSQSGHNTVSWYQQALGQGPQFIFQYYREEENGRGNFPPRFSGLQFPNYSSELNVNALELDDSALYLCASSLQGEDTEAFFGQGTRLTVV.

V usage is TRBV2 and J usage is TRBJ2-1; TRBD2 matches at 9 bases. In germline, CDR1 is SNHLY, CDR2 FYNNEI. The V gene end was trimmed by 6 bases and the J gene end by 4 bases; junction bases not matched to a gene: 4. CDR3 length equals 14 residues. The CDR3 nucleotides are TGTGCCAGCAGGGGACTAGCCGGATACAATGAGCAGTTCTTC. Translating it yields CASRGLAGYNEQFF.

The chain joins TRBV28 to TRBJ2-7; 7 bases align to TRBD1. Germline values: CDR1 MDHEN, CDR2 SYDVKM. The junction had 9 bases not matched to a gene; V was cut back by 6 bases and J by 4 bases. This CDR3 is 14 amino acids long. CDR3 in DNA: TGTGCCAGCAGGTTCCCTGACAGGGCGTACGAGCAGTACTTC. This encodes CASRFPDRAYEQYF.

This clone appeared once. The CDR3 reads CASRGQGIGFSPLHF. As DNA, the CDR3 is TGTGCCAGCAGGGGACAGGGGATAGGGTTTTCACCCCTCCACTTT. V gene TRBV6-5 combines with J gene TRBJ1-6; the match to TRBD1 covers 10 bases. V shed 6 bases, J shed 9 bases, and the junction held 8 bases outside the gene matches. The CDR3 extends over 15 amino acids. Germline assignment: CDR1 MNHEY and CDR2 SVGAGI.

The rearrangement joins TRBV27 to TRBJ2-5; 7 nucleotides line up with TRBD2. The CDR3 sequence is 13 residues long. Germline CDR1 reads MNHEY; CDR2 reads SMNVEV (reference sequence). V trimming: 3 bases; J trimming: 7 bases; junction bases outside the gene matches: 5. CDR3 in DNA: TGTGCCAGCAGTTTGGGGGGGATTGGGACCCAGTACTTC. This codes for CASSLGGIGTQYF.

The rearrangement links TRBV9 to TRBJ2-5; TRBD2 matches 7 bases. This CDR3 contains 17 residues. Germline CDR1 reads SGDLS; CDR2 reads YYNGEE. V shed 0 bases and J 3 bases; nucleotides not matched to a gene: 11. The CDR3 loop is CASSVVNTGGKEETQYF. The CDR3 coding sequence is TGTGCCAGCAGCGTAGTTAACACGGGGGGTAAGGAAGAGACCCAGTACTTC.

V usage is TRBV11-3 and J usage is TRBJ2-1; 11 positions agree with TRBD2. From germline, CDR1 is SGHNT and CDR2 YENEEA. CDR3 size: 15 residues. The V segment lost 5 bases and the J segment 5 bases; nucleotides outside the gene matches: 5. The CDR3 sequence: CASSRPGLADNEQFF. DNA for the CDR3: TGTGCCAGCAGCCGACCGGGACTAGCGGACAATGAGCAGTTCTTC. Combining the CDR3 with reference TRBV11-3 and TRBJ2-1 gives the whole variable domain EAGVVQSPRYKIIEKKQPVAFWCNPISGHNTLYWYLQNLGQGPELLIRYENEEAVDDSQLPKDRFSAERLKGVDSTLKIQPAELGDSAVYLCASSRPGLADNEQFFGPGTRLTVL.

The rearrangement uses TRBV19 and TRBJ1-6; D unresolved. CDR3 length equals 13 residues. Germline V gives CDR1 LNHDA, CDR2 SQIVND (reference sequence). The V gene lost 4 bases and the J gene lost 5 bases, with 6 bases spanning the gap. The CDR3 DNA reads as TGTGCCAGTAGTACCGTAGATAATTCACCCCTCCACTTT. It is translated as CASSTVDNSPLHF. Complete variable domain (other parts from reference TRBV19 and TRBJ1-6): DGGITQSPKYLFRKEGQNVTLSCEQNLNHDAMYWYRQDPGQGLRLIYYSQIVNDFQKGDIAEGYSVSREKKESFPLTVTSAQKNPTAFYLCASSTVDNSPLHFGNGTRLTVT.

The rearrangement links TRBV2 to TRBJ2-4; no clear D. The V and J ends lost 7 bases and 0 bases respectively, with 10 bases between them. Germline V gives CDR1 SNHLY, CDR2 FYNNEI. The CDR3 contains 14 residues. As DNA, the CDR3 is TGTGCCAGCACGGAACAGCTAGCCAAAAACATTCAGTACTTC. Amino acids: CASTEQLAKNIQYF. Complete variable domain (other parts from reference TRBV2 and TRBJ2-4): EPEVTQTPSHQVTQMGQEVILRCVPISNHLYFYWYRQILGQKVEFLVSFYNNEISEKSEIFDDQFSVERPDGSNFTLKIRSTKLEDSAMYFCASTEQLAKNIQYFGAGTRLSVL.

This chain uses TRBV28 with TRBJ2-1; 8 bases match TRBD2. Trimming took 8 bases from V and 6 from J; bases not matched to a gene: 12. CDR3 size: 15 residues. Looked up from germline, CDR1 is MDHEN and CDR2 is SYDVKM. The CDR3 reads CASAKPGTSTNEQFF. CDR3 DNA sequence: TGTGCCAGCGCAAAGCCAGGGACTAGTACCAATGAGCAGTTCTTC.

The genes are TRBV5-1 and TRBJ1-2; possibly TRBD1 for D (6 bases). V gave up 0 bases and J gave up 4 bases, with 13 bases separating them. The CDR3 is 15 residues long. The germline CDR1 and CDR2 sequences are SGHRS and YFSETQ. CDR3 residues: CASSLDGGPFYGYTF. CDR3 sequence (DNA): TGCGCCAGCAGCTTGGACGGGGGGCCCTTCTATGGCTACACCTTC.

This sequence joins TRBV27 and TRBJ2-2; 8 positions agree with TRBD2. V was pared by 3 bases and J by 5 bases, with 5 bases of the junction left unmatched. The CDR3 loop spans 15 amino acids. The germline CDR1 and CDR2 sequences are MNHEY and SMNVEV (reference sequence). CDR3: CASSFQRGTTGELFF. In nucleotides, the CDR3 is TGTGCCAGCAGTTTCCAGCGGGGGACGACCGGGGAGCTGTTTTTT.

Written as DNA, the CDR3 is TGTGCCAGCAGTTACTCGGTACAGCCCTACGAGCAGTACTTC. The encoded protein is CASSYSVQPYEQYF. This rearrangement joins TRBV6-5 to TRBJ2-7; D not resolved. Germline V gives CDR1 MNHEY, CDR2 SVGAGI. The V and J ends lost 0 bases and 2 bases respectively, with 8 bases between them. CDR3 length: 14 amino acids.

This chain connects TRBV5-6 to TRBJ2-7; D might be TRBD1 (6 bases). CDR1 SGHDT and CDR2 YYEEEE come from the germline V gene. This CDR3 comprises 13 residues. V was shortened by 7 bases and J by 4 bases, with 15 bases between the two germline ends. The CDR3, as DNA: TGTGCCAGCCTATCCCTCCAGGGGTACGAGCAGTACTTC. Protein: CASLSLQGYEQYF.